The source of this TCR beta chain is a study of Graves' ophthalmopathy and Graves' hyperthyroidism. The study, taken as a whole, reports: Ophthalmopathy progression was predicted by the model at around 70% sensitivity and 72% to 80% specificity. Blood also carried most expanded thyroid clonotypes exceeding 0.001 frequency.

The germline V gene has CDR1 LNHNV and CDR2 YYDKDF (reference sequence). V gave up 3 bases and J gave up 4 bases; unmatched junction bases: 9. CDR3 length: 16 residues. RNA transcripts yielded amplified TCR beta CDR3 regions. The workflow started with a first-round RT-PCR run with HTBI primers and then moved on to a second-round multiplex PCR. One entry per CDR3 protein results from TCRdb running MiXCR on the multiplex PCR reads. In the table there are around 600,000 distinct CDR3 sequences, 35% to 45% of which are singletons. All donors with ophthalmopathy were recorded as having moderate-to-severe activity, CAS ≥3, NOSPECS ≥4 and a duration under 3 months. Worth noting for this clonotype: As yet, its antigen is unknown.

The sequence was collected from an adult man with Graves' ophthalmopathy. The V call is TRBV15, the J call TRBJ2-3; 8 nucleotides match TRBD1. Sequenced input: peripheral blood. CDR3 loop: CATSRRQGTGADTQYF. The CDR3 nucleotides read TGTGCCACCAGCAGGAGACAGGGGACGGGCGCAGATACGCAGTATTTT.